The sequence of this T cell receptor beta chain was determined in a study of T-cell reconstitution after alpha-beta-depleted transplantation in children. The TCRbeta library was prepared with unique molecular identifiers. TCRdb re-derived calls from the PCR reads in MiXCR, one entry per CDR3 protein. The table includes fewer than 550,000 distinct CDR3 sequences, under 13% detected once. Germline V gene lookup returns CDR1 SEHNR and CDR2 FQNEAQ (reference sequence). The CDR3 is 15 amino acids. Trimming stripped 5 bases from V and 0 bases from J, with 11 bases between. The source material was PBMCs from the stem cell graft donor, sampled from the stem cell graft. The chain employs TRBV7-9 and TRBJ1-3, with D tentatively TRBD1 (6 bases). The source is a human donor who donated a stem cell graft to a child with acute myeloid leukemia. The CDR3 loop is CASSRSGVSGNTIYF. CDR3 nucleotides: TGTGCCAGCAGCCGTTCAGGGGTCTCTGGAAACACCATATATTTT.